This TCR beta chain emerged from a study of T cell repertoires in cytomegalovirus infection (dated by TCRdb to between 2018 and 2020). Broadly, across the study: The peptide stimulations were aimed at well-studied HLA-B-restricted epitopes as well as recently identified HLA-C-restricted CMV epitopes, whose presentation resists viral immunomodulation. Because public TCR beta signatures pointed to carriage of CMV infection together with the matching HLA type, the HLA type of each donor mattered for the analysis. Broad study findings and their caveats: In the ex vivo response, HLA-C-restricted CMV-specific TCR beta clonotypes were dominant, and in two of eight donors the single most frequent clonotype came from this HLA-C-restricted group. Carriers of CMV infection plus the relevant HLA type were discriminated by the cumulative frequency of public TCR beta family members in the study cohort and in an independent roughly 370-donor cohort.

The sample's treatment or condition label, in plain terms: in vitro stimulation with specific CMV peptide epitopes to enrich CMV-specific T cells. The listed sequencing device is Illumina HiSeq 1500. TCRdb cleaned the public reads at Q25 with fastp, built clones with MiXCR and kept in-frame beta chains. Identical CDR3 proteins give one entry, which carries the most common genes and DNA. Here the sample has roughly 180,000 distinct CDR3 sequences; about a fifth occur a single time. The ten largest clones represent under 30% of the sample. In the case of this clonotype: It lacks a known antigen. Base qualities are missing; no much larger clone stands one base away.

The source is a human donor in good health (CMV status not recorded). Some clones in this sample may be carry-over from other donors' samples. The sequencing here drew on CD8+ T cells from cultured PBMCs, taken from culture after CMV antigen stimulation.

CDR3 reads: CASSSTSDFSPLDTQYF. The bases are TGTGCCAGCAGCTCGACCTCGGACTTTTCCCCTCTAGATACGCAGTATTTT. The chain is made from TRBV7-9 and TRBJ2-3; perhaps TRBD2 is the D gene, with 5 bases matching. CDR3 length: 17 amino acids, cysteine to phenylalanine. Of the read, only the CDR3 DNA is kept; its 51 bases are in frame from base 1. The germline V gene (reference sequence) provides CDR1 SEHNR and CDR2 FQNEAQ. V is clipped by 4 bases and J by 5 bases, and the sequence between their germline boundaries is 22 bases long.